The 18 T cell receptor beta chains below were found in one sample sequenced in a study of post-analysis software for immune sequencing data. Study-wide points: Four to six TRBV segments appeared more often in patients than in controls, and TRBV5-6, TRBV5-1 and TRBV20-1 were among these.

Their antigens are not known. The TCR beta cDNA libraries carried unique molecular identifiers. MiXCR, run by TCRdb on the PCR reads, gives a single entry per CDR3 protein. There are roughly 540,000 distinct CDR3 sequences in the sample; roughly 34% occur only once, and 4.5% to 7.5% lies in the top ten. Sequencing used blood. All receptors derive from a girl between 2 and 17 years old with multiple sclerosis.

The chain recombines TRBV5-1 with TRBJ2-5, with D hard to call. V lost 0 bases and J lost 4, with 7 bases in between. The length of the CDR3 is 13 residues. Per the germline V gene, CDR1 is SGHRS and CDR2 is YFSETQ. The CDR3 sequence is CASSLEVSETQYF. The CDR3 DNA follows: TGCGCCAGCAGCTTGGAGGTCTCAGAGACCCAGTACTTC.

The rearrangement uses TRBV5-1 and TRBJ2-7; tentatively, D is TRBD2 (5 bases). Judging by the DNA end, TRBJ2-4 fits better; the J call may be wrong. The germline V gene encodes CDR1 SGHRS and CDR2 YFSETQ. This CDR3 is 14 amino acids long. CDR3 sequence: CASSQAGVKNIQYF. DNA of the CDR3: TGCGCCAGCAGCCAAGCCGGGGTCAAAAACATTCAGTACTTC.

This clonotype was detected only a few times. This chain links TRBV4-2 with TRBJ2-7; the D is unclear. With 0 bases removed from V and 3 bases from J, the gap between germline ends came to 12 bases. This CDR3 is built from 15 residues. Germline V lookup: CDR1 LGHNA, CDR2 YNFKEQ. CDR3 nucleotide sequence: TGTGCCAGCAGCCAAGATCTCCGGGTCGACTACGAGCAGTACTTC. It specifies CASSQDLRVDYEQYF.

The chain links TRBV10-3 to TRBJ2-5; 10 nucleotides match TRBD1. Per germline, CDR1 ENHRY and CDR2 SYGVKD. The CDR3 loop spans 14 amino acids. With 2 bases clipped from V and 3 bases from J, the junction kept 0 bases outside the gene matches. The CDR3, as DNA: TGTGCCATCAGTGAGGGACAGGGGGAAGAGACCCAGTACTTC. Translation gives CAISEGQGEETQYF.

The chain uses TRBV28 and TRBJ2-7, with 9 nucleotides matching TRBD1. V lost 5 bases and J lost 5; bases outside the gene matches: 10. CDR1 is MDHEN and CDR2 is SYDVKM in the germline V gene. The CDR3 contains 15 residues. CDR3 DNA sequence: TGTGCCAGCAGTACATCTGGACAGGGGTGGCACGAGCAGTACTTC. Translated, it gives CASSTSGQGWHEQYF.

The V and J genes are TRBV27 and TRBJ1-5; tentatively, D is TRBD1 (5 bases). The CDR3 runs 14 residues. The V end lost 4 bases, the J end lost 4 bases, and 11 bases lay between the germline ends. Germline CDR1 MNHEY, CDR2 SMNVEV (reference sequence). This CDR3 reads CASSSPGPNQPQHF. The CDR3 nucleotides are TGTGCCAGCAGTTCTCCGGGGCCAAATCAGCCCCAGCATTTT.

This rearrangement joins TRBV29-1 to TRBJ2-5; D may correspond to TRBD1 or TRBD2 (6 bases each). This CDR3 comprises 14 residues. Looked up from germline, CDR1 is SQVTM and CDR2 is ANQGSEA. The ends were cut back, 7 bases at V and 7 bases at J, with 22 bases in the middle. CDR3 loop: CSADVGGRLGTQYF. The CDR3 DNA reads as TGCAGCGCCGACGTAGGGGGGCGCCTGGGGACCCAGTACTTC.

The rearrangement links TRBV20-1 to TRBJ1-1; 8 nucleotides agree with TRBD1. CDR1 and CDR2 (germline): DFQATT, SNEGSKA (reference sequence). This CDR3 region has 13 residues. V trimming: 5 bases; J trimming: 4 bases; junction bases outside the gene matches: 6. CDR3 nucleotide sequence: TGCAGTGCTCCTACAGGGGGAGGCACTGAAGCTTTCTTT. Encoded protein: CSAPTGGGTEAFF.

The chain is built from TRBV5-1 and TRBJ2-5; 7 positions agree with TRBD2. With the DNA end fitting TRBJ2-7 better, the J assignment may be wrong. Germline CDR1 reads SGHRS; CDR2 reads YFSETQ. The CDR3 has 15 amino acids. CDR3 coding DNA: TGCGCCAGCAGCTTGGGATCAGCGGGAAACTACGAGCAGTACTTC. As protein: CASSLGSAGNYEQYF.

V is TRBV20-1 and J is TRBJ2-5; a possible D gene is TRBD1 (6 bases). This CDR3 has 13 residues. CDR1 is DFQATT and CDR2 is SNEGSKA in the germline V gene (reference sequence). Deletions cut 7 bases from V and 6 bases from J, with 18 bases between. The CDR3 region is CSVRTAAKQTQYF. CDR3 sequence (DNA): TGCAGTGTTCGGACAGCGGCCAAGCAGACCCAGTACTTC.

The rearrangement links TRBV5-1 to TRBJ2-1; 8 bases are a match to TRBD2. Germline V gives CDR1 SGHRS, CDR2 YFSETQ. The CDR3 consists of 17 residues. Trimming took 3 bases from V and 7 from J; bases not matched to a gene: 15. The CDR3 bases are TGCGCCAGCAGCTCAAGACTAGCGAGCTCCCCTAGGAATGAGCAGTTCTTC. The encoded protein is CASSSRLASSPRNEQFF.

The genes are TRBV7-2 and TRBJ2-7; D gene uncertain. The J call may be faulty, since TRBJ2-5 better matches the DNA end. Germline-derived CDR1 and CDR2 are SGHTA and FQGNSA. CDR3 length: 14 amino acids. The DNA of the CDR3 is TGTGCCAGCAGCTCCGAAGGCGGTTGGGAGACCCAGTACTTC. Translated: CASSSEGGWETQYF.

The chain uses TRBV5-6 and TRBJ1-2; tentatively, D is TRBD1 (5 bases). Trimming removed 0 bases from V and 8 bases from J, with 14 bases in between. CDR3 size: 14 residues. CDR1 is SGHDT, CDR2 YYEEEE, per germline. The CDR3 sequence is CASSLVGRQSGYTF. DNA of the CDR3: TGTGCCAGCAGCTTGGTCGGTAGACAGTCGGGCTACACCTTC.

The chain links TRBV3-1 to TRBJ1-1, with 8 bases fitting TRBD1. Germline loops: CDR1 LGHDT, CDR2 YNNKEL (reference sequence). This CDR3 is 14 amino acids long. After removal of 5 bases from V and 7 bases from J, the junction contained 9 bases not matched to a gene. Here the CDR3 DNA reads TGTGCCAGCAGCGACTCAACAGGGGGAGATGAAGCTTTCTTT. Translation gives CASSDSTGGDEAFF. Looking up the rest from reference TRBV3-1 and TRBJ1-1 gives the full variable domain: DTAVSQTPKYLVTQMGNDKSIKCEQNLGHDTMYWYKQDSKKFLKIMFSYNNKELIINETVPNRFSPKSPDKAHLNLHINSLELGDSAVYFCASSDSTGGDEAFFGQGTRLTVV.

The genes are TRBV7-2 and TRBJ2-5, with unresolved D. Germline lookup yields CDR1 SGHTA and CDR2 FQGNSA. V gave up 3 bases and J gave up 3 bases, with 5 bases separating them. The CDR3 sequence is 12 residues long. CDR3 sequence reads: CASSFPKETQYF. CDR3 DNA sequence: TGTGCCAGCAGCTTTCCCAAAGAGACCCAGTACTTC.

In its sample, this clonotype was seen a few times. The chain combines TRBV18 with TRBJ2-1; D remains ambiguous. In germline, CDR1 is KGHSH, CDR2 LQKENI. This CDR3 region has 13 residues. Trimming took 1 base from V and 7 from J, leaving 8 bases between them. The CDR3 here is CASSPLNDNEQFF. The CDR3 DNA reads as TGTGCCAGCTCACCACTTAACGATAATGAGCAGTTCTTC.

The chain is built from TRBV5-1 and TRBJ2-1; D not resolved. Trimming stripped 0 bases from V and 1 base from J, with 8 bases between. Germline V lookup: CDR1 SGHRS, CDR2 YFSETQ. The CDR3 consists of 15 residues. CDR3 sequence reads: CASSLGGVSYNEQFF. The CDR3 nucleotides are TGCGCCAGCAGCTTGGGTGGGGTATCCTACAATGAGCAGTTCTTC.

The rearrangement joins TRBV20-1 to TRBJ1-1; D uncertain. With 1 base removed from V and 10 bases from J, the gap between germline ends came to 10 bases. In germline, CDR1 is DFQATT, CDR2 SNEGSKA (reference sequence). The CDR3 has 11 residues. The CDR3 sequence: CSARVAGRAFF. The CDR3, as DNA: TGCAGTGCTAGAGTGGCGGGGAGAGCTTTCTTT.